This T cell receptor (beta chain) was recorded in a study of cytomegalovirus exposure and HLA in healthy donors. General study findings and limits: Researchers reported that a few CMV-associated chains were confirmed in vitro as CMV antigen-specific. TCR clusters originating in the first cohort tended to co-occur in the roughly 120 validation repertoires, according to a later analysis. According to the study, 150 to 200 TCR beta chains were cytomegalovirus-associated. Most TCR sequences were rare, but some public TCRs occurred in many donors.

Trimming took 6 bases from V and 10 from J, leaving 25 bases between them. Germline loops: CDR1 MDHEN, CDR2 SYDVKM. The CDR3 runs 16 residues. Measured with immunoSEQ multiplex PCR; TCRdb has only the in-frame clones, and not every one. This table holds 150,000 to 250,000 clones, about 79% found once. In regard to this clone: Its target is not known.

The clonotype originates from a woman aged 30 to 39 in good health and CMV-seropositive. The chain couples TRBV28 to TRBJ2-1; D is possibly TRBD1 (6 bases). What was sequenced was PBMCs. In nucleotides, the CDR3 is TGTGCCAGCAGCGAACAGGGCGCGCTGGGTCCAAGGGAGCAGTTCTTC. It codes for CASSEQGALGPREQFF.